The 23 T cell receptor beta chains given below trace back to one sample, sequenced in a study of T cell repertoires in cytomegalovirus infection. Their specific antigens are unknown. TCRdb called the reads again in MiXCR, with one record for every CDR3 protein. The data hold hundreds of thousands of distinct CDR3 sequences, with roughly 30% observed a single time. The sample was cultured CD8+ T cells from PBMCs, taken from culture after CMV antigen stimulation. Receptors were obtained from a human donor in good health (CMV status not recorded). Some clones in this sample may be carry-over from other donors' samples.

This clonotype occurred a few times. J is TRBJ2-1 and V is TRBV28; 9 positions agree with TRBD1. CDR1 is MDHEN and CDR2 is SYDVKM in the germline V gene. With 11 bases clipped from V and 4 bases from J, the junction kept 6 bases outside the gene matches. The CDR3 has 13 amino acids. CDR3: CAWNRGRYNEQFF. DNA of the CDR3: TGTGCCTGGAACAGGGGGCGGTACAATGAGCAGTTCTTC.

The rearrangement joins TRBV7-4 to TRBJ2-7; 10 bases align to TRBD1. This CDR3 comprises 14 residues. The germline V gene encodes CDR1 SGHVT and CDR2 SQSDAQ. The J segment lost 5 bases and the V segment lost 5 bases, leaving 6 bases of the junction unmatched. CDR3 amino acids: CASSRDRGFHEQYF. The CDR3 nucleotides read TGTGCCAGCAGCCGGGACAGGGGATTCCACGAGCAGTACTTC.

This clonotype occurred many times. The rearrangement links TRBV7-9 to TRBJ1-2; 7 nucleotides line up with TRBD1. J was trimmed by 7 bases and V by 5 bases; bases with no gene match: 13. In germline, CDR1 is SEHNR, CDR2 FQNEAQ (reference sequence). The CDR3 extends over 15 amino acids. DNA for the CDR3: TGTGCCAGCAGCCCGACAGGGAAGGCGGCTATTGGCTACACCTTC. This encodes CASSPTGKAAIGYTF.

The chain uses TRBV19 and TRBJ1-1; D is unresolved. Between the trimmed V and J ends, which lost 4 bases and 5 bases, there was a span of 11 bases. The CDR3 spans 13 residues. Germline V lookup: CDR1 LNHDA, CDR2 SQIVND (reference sequence). CDR3 in DNA: TGTGCCAGTAGTACCCCAGCGGGAACTGAAGCTTTCTTT. Translation gives CASSTPAGTEAFF.

The V call is TRBV10-3, the J call TRBJ2-2; 8 nucleotides match TRBD2. The germline V gene encodes CDR1 ENHRY and CDR2 SYGVKD. Trimming cost V 7 bases and J 4 bases; bases outside gene matches: 2. The CDR3 is 13 amino acids. The CDR3, as DNA: TGTGCCATCAAAACTAGCGGCACCGGGGAGCTGTTTTTT. Residues: CAIKTSGTGELFF.

This clonotype was recorded at least ten times. This sequence joins TRBV4-1 and TRBJ1-2; D call uncertain. The V gene's germline CDR1 is MGHRA and CDR2 YSYEKL. The CDR3 is 16 amino acids. Trimming cost V 3 bases and J 4 bases, with 18 bases left between them. The CDR3 sequence: CASSQASFQAFYGYTF. CDR3 nucleotides: TGCGCCAGCAGCCAGGCCTCGTTCCAGGCGTTCTATGGCTACACCTTC.

The CDR3 here is CASSQDFAYETQYF. For the CDR3, the DNA is TGTGCCAGCAGCCAAGATTTCGCATACGAGACCCAGTACTTC. This chain links TRBV3-1 with TRBJ2-5; D is unclear. This CDR3 comprises 14 residues. Germline V CDR1 and CDR2: LGHDT, YNNKEL (reference sequence). Trimming took 0 bases from V and 5 from J, leaving 10 bases between them.

This clonotype was seen a few times. V and J are TRBV7-8 and TRBJ1-2; D ambiguous. Germline V gene lookup returns CDR1 SGHVS and CDR2 FQNEAQ. The CDR3 loop spans 15 amino acids. The V and J ends lost 2 bases and 6 bases respectively, with 16 bases between them. The CDR3 nucleotides are TGTGCCAGCAGCTTAATTCCCCATCGGGGAAATGGCTACACCTTC. This codes for CASSLIPHRGNGYTF.

This clonotype was observed a handful of times. The chain is built from TRBV7-9 and TRBJ1-4, with D maybe TRBD1 (5 bases). This CDR3 spans 15 amino acids. Per the germline V gene, CDR1 is SEHNR and CDR2 is FQNEAQ (reference sequence). Trimming shortened V by 5 bases and J by 7 bases, and 17 bases separated the two germline ends. CDR3 DNA: TGTGCCAGCAGCCCCTCCCCCGGGGGGGGTGAAAAACTGTTTTTT. Translating gives CASSPSPGGGEKLFF.

The V call is TRBV6-2 or TRBV6-3, the J call TRBJ1-1; D may be TRBD1 (5 bases). The CDR3 consists of 15 residues. Germline CDR1 MNHEY, CDR2 SVGEGT. V gave up 2 bases and J gave up 4 bases, with 14 bases separating them. CDR3 in DNA: TGTGCCAGCAGTTACGGCGGGGGAGGGAGCACTGAAGCTTTCTTT. Its translation is CASSYGGGGSTEAFF.

The V gene is TRBV12-3 or TRBV12-4, the J gene TRBJ2-1; the D gene could be TRBD1 or TRBD2 (6 bases each). Trimming pared 3 bases from V and 13 bases from J, leaving 16 bases between. This CDR3 has 13 amino acids. CDR3 nucleotide sequence: TGTGCCAGCAGTTTTGCTTCGGGGGCCAAACAGTTCTTC. Translated, it gives CASSFASGAKQFF.

This clonotype has ten or more counts. This chain joins TRBV7-2 and TRBJ2-3; 7 bases match TRBD2. Germline V gene lookup returns CDR1 SGHTA and CDR2 FQGNSA. J was trimmed by 5 bases and V by 3 bases; bases with no gene match: 2. This CDR3 has 13 amino acids. DNA of the CDR3: TGTGCCAGCAGCTTCCCGGGGGGAGATACGCAGTATTTT. Its translation is CASSFPGGDTQYF.

In its sample, this clonotype was seen a few times. The genes are TRBV7-9 and TRBJ2-5; 8 bases fit TRBD1. Per the germline V gene, CDR1 is SEHNR and CDR2 is FQNEAQ (reference sequence). Unmatched junction bases numbered 16, after V lost 5 bases and J lost 2 bases. The CDR3 has 18 amino acids. CDR3 sequence (DNA): TGTGCCAGCAGCCCCCCTTCCGGCAGGGGGCTCTGGCAAGAGACCCAGTACTTC. This encodes CASSPPSGRGLWQETQYF.

A word on this clonotype: A read error may account for a junction end that differs from germline. The gene calls are TRBV6-6 and TRBJ1-2, with D possibly matching TRBD1 (6 bases). The V gene's germline CDR1 is MNHNY and CDR2 SVGAGI (reference sequence). The CDR3 spans 16 residues. CDR3: CAGSDRGGATDYGYTF. The DNA for the CDR3 is TGTGCCGGCAGCGACCGGGGGGGGGCGACAGACTATGGCTACACCTTC.

The rearrangement joins TRBV7-4 to TRBJ2-7; 11 bases line up with TRBD2. CDR1 is SGHVT, CDR2 SQSDAQ, per germline. V was clipped by 3 bases and J by 4 bases; unmatched bases: 5. The CDR3 totals 15 residues. CDR3 protein: CASSFSGGAIYEQYV. In DNA, the CDR3 is TGTGCCAGCAGCTTTAGCGGGGGGGCCATTTACGAGCAGTACGTC.

The chain combines TRBV2 with TRBJ2-1, with D unresolved. Germline V gene lookup returns CDR1 SNHLY and CDR2 FYNNEI. The CDR3 spans 12 residues. V was shortened by 7 bases and J by 4 bases, with 8 bases between the two germline ends. CDR3 sequence: CASTFRYNEQFF. CDR3 sequence (DNA): TGTGCCAGCACGTTCAGGTACAATGAGCAGTTCTTC.

The chain combines TRBV15 with TRBJ2-5; weak D call: TRBD2 (6 bases). The CDR3 is 14 residues long. Germline CDR1 and CDR2: LNHNV and YYDKDF (reference sequence). Trimming left V 8 bases short and J 2 bases short, with 15 bases between. The CDR3 here is CATRIRGKQETQYF. CDR3 bases: TGTGCCACCCGAATTCGGGGGAAGCAAGAGACCCAGTACTTC.

This clonotype was found a few times. The genes are TRBV25-1 and TRBJ1-4; D is unresolved. The ends were cut back, 9 bases at V and 11 bases at J, with 16 bases in the middle. Germline loops: CDR1 MGHDK, CDR2 SYGVNS. CDR3 size: 12 residues. CDR3 bases: TGTGCCAGTCGATCCCAGGAAAGGAAACTGTTTTTT. Its protein is CASRSQERKLFF. The variable domain in full, completed from reference TRBV25-1 and TRBJ1-4, reads EADIYQTPRYLVIGTGKKITLECSQTMGHDKMYWYQQDPGMELHLIHYSYGVNSTEKGDLSSESTVSRIRTEHFPLTLESARPSHTSQYLCASRSQERKLFFGSGTQLSVL.

V gene TRBV15 combines with J gene TRBJ2-7; the match to TRBD1 covers 10 bases. Germline CDR1 LNHNV, CDR2 YYDKDF (reference sequence). This CDR3 is built from 15 residues. V lost 3 bases, J lost 2 bases, and 4 bases stayed unmatched. The CDR3 DNA reads as TGTGCCACCAGCAGGTCCGGGACAGGGGCCTACGAGCAGTACTTC. Its protein product is CATSRSGTGAYEQYF. The complete variable domain, with remaining parts taken from reference TRBV15 and TRBJ2-7, reads DAMVIQNPRYQVTQFGKPVTLSCSQTLNHNVMYWYQQKSSQAPKLLFHYYDKDFNNEADTPDNFQSRRPNTSFCFLDIRSPGLGDTAMYLCATSRSGTGAYEQYFGPGTRLTVT.

This clonotype was seen repeatedly, ten times or more. CDR3 coding DNA: TGTGCCAGCGCGACTCATAACAGTGAGCAGTTCTTC. Its translation is CASATHNSEQFF. The rearrangement uses TRBV12-3 or TRBV12-4 and TRBJ2-1; the D is unclear. Trimming took 8 bases from V and 9 from J, leaving 14 bases between them. The CDR3 extends over 12 amino acids.

The gene calls are TRBV7-6 and TRBJ1-6; 10 positions match TRBD1. Germline V CDR1 and CDR2: SGHVS, FNYEAQ. The trim removed 5 bases at V and 7 bases at J, leaving 5 bases unmatched. The length of the CDR3 is 15 residues. CDR3 sequence: CASSIRTGGNSPLHF. CDR3 coding DNA: TGTGCCAGCAGCATACGGACAGGGGGGAATTCACCCCTCCACTTT.

The chain links TRBV4-1 to TRBJ1-1, with D unclear. V dropped 0 bases and J dropped 4 bases, with 12 bases sitting between them. This CDR3 region has 15 residues. Germline V CDR1 and CDR2: MGHRA, YSYEKL. Here the CDR3 DNA reads TGCGCCAGCAGCCAAGAGTATGCCCCTGGCACTGAAGCTTTCTTT. This translates into CASSQEYAPGTEAFF.

The rearrangement joins TRBV27 to TRBJ1-3; D gene unclear. CDR1 is MNHEY, CDR2 SMNVEV, per germline (reference sequence). CDR3 length: 13 residues. The V end was cut by 5 bases, the J end by 3 bases, with 8 bases between. In DNA, the CDR3 is TGTGCCAGCAGTCCCAACCATGGAAACACCATATATTTT. Amino acid sequence: CASSPNHGNTIYF.